This TCR beta chain was captured in a study of blood T cell repertoires in COVID-19. Sequenced by immunoSEQ multiplex PCR; TCRdb stores in-frame clones only, minus some. The sample gives some 190,000 clones, over 80% of which show up once; approximately 8.1% is in the top ten. The TCR was taken from a woman in her sixties or seventies with COVID-19, enrolled during active disease. The sample consisted of peripheral blood.

CDR3 DNA sequence: TGCGCCAGCAGCTCGTCTAGCGCCGTGGGGGAGACCCAGTACTTC. It translates to CASSSSSAVGETQYF. V gene TRBV5-1 combines with J gene TRBJ2-5; tentative D call: TRBD2 (6 bases). Between the trimmed V and J ends, which lost 3 bases and 5 bases, there was a span of 17 bases. CDR1 SGHRS and CDR2 YFSETQ come from the germline V gene. The CDR3 loop spans 15 amino acids.